The rows below give T cell receptor beta chains drawn from one sample of a study of cytotoxic CD8 clonotypes in ibrutinib-treated CLL. Sequencing used immunoSEQ multiplex PCR; TCRdb keeps in-frame clones, though not all of them. Here the sample spans some 200,000 clones, roughly 79% being singletons. Sequenced material: PBMCs, taken after 12 months of ibrutinib treatment. These receptors originate from a human donor with chronic lymphocytic leukemia. The CDR3 runs from the conserved cysteine through the conserved F or W. A D gene is named only where the DNA matches it firmly. Expanded clones get a size class; other rows say once, few or many, or leave the size out.

V gene: TRBV2
J gene: TRBJ2-5
clone size: NA
D gene: NA
CDR3 DNA: TGTGCCAGCAGACCTGGACAGTATGGGGAGACCCAGTACTTC
CDR3 protein: CASRPGQYGETQYF

V gene: TRBV7-9
J gene: TRBJ2-1
clone size: NA
D gene: NA
CDR3 DNA: TGTGCCTGGAGGGGCCCCCTCCACTACAATGAGCAGTTCTTC
CDR3 protein: CAWRGPLHYNEQFF

V gene: TRBV28
J gene: TRBJ2-7
clone size: NA
D gene: TRBD2
CDR3 DNA: TGTGCCAGCAGTTTATCCACTAGCGGTTACGAGCAGTACTTC
CDR3 protein: CASSLSTSGYEQYF

V gene: TRBV4-2
J gene: TRBJ1-1
clone size: NA
D gene: NA
CDR3 DNA: TGTGCCAGCAGCCAAGATTGGGGGGGAGCAACTGAAGCTTTCTTT
CDR3 protein: CASSQDWGGATEAFF

V gene: TRBV5-1
J gene: TRBJ2-3
clone size: NA
D gene: TRBD2
CDR3 DNA: TGCGCCAGCAGCTTGGAGGGGACTAGCGGGGGTGATACGCAGTATTTT
CDR3 protein: CASSLEGTSGGDTQYF

V gene: TRBV5-1
J gene: TRBJ1-1
clone size: NA
D gene: NA
CDR3 DNA: TGCGCCAGCAGCAACAGGGCTGGGACGAACACTGAAGCTTTCTTT
CDR3 protein: CASSNRAGTNTEAFF

V gene: TRBV19
J gene: TRBJ2-3
clone size: NA
D gene: NA
CDR3 DNA: TGTGCCAGCCGGAACGCGGATACGCAGTATTTT
CDR3 protein: CASRNADTQYF

V gene: TRBV5-1
J gene: TRBJ2-1
clone size: once
D gene: NA
CDR3 DNA: TGCGCCAGCAGCTGGACGGGGGGCAGTGCCTCCTACAATGAGCAGTTCTTC
CDR3 protein: CASSWTGGSASYNEQFF

V gene: TRBV21-1
J gene: TRBJ1-2
clone size: NA
D gene: NA
CDR3 DNA: TGTGCCAGCAGCGAACCAACTAACTATGGCTACACCTTC
CDR3 protein: CASSEPTNYGYTF

V gene: TRBV7-2
J gene: TRBJ1-5
clone size: NA
D gene: NA
CDR3 DNA: TGTGCCAGCAGCACCTCAGAGAATCAGCCCCAGCATTTT
CDR3 protein: CASSTSENQPQHF

V gene: TRBV9
J gene: TRBJ1-2
clone size: NA
D gene: NA
CDR3 DNA: TGTGCCAGCAGCGTCCTAGGGGGGGAAGGAGGCTACACCTTC
CDR3 protein: CASSVLGGEGGYTF

V gene: TRBV5-1
J gene: TRBJ2-7
clone size: few
D gene: NA
CDR3 DNA: TGCGCCAGCAGCCCAAGGGGAGGGGGCGCCTCCTACGAGCAGTACTTC
CDR3 protein: CASSPRGGGASYEQYF

V gene: TRBV16
J gene: TRBJ1-6
clone size: many
D gene: NA
CDR3 DNA: TGTGCCAGCAGCTTCTCCGGGATTAATTCACCCCTCCACTTT
CDR3 protein: CASSFSGINSPLHF

V gene: TRBV4-1
J gene: TRBJ2-1
clone size: NA
D gene: NA
CDR3 DNA: TGCGCCAGCAGCTCAGGAAGGGCAGGCTACAATGAGCAGTTCTTC
CDR3 protein: CASSSGRAGYNEQFF

V gene: TRBV5-1
J gene: TRBJ2-7
clone size: NA
D gene: NA
CDR3 DNA: TGCGCCAGCAGCTTTAGTCAGGGACCTTACGAGCAGTACTTC
CDR3 protein: CASSFSQGPYEQYF

V gene: TRBV10-1
J gene: TRBJ1-4
clone size: NA
D gene: NA
CDR3 DNA: TGCGCCAGGCCGTTCGGTGGTCGGGTTGAAAAACTGTTTTTT
CDR3 protein: CARPFGGRVEKLFF